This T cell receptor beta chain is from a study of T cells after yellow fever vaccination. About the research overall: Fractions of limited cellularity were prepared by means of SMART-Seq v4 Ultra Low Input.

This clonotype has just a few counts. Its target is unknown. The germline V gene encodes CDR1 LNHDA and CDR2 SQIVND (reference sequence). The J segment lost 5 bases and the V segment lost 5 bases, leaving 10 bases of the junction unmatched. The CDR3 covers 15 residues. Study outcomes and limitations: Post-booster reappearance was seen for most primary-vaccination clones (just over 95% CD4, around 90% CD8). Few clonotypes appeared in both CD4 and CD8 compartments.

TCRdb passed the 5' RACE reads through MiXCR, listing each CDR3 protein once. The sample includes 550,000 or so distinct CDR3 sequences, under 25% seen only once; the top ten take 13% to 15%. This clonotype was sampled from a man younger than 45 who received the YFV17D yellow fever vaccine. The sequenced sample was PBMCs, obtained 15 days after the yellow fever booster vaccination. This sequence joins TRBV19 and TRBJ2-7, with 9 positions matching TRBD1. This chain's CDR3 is CASSSTGTGPHEQYF. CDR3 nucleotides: TGTGCCAGTAGTTCGACCGGGACAGGGCCCCACGAGCAGTACTTC.